This entry lists 18 T cell receptor beta chains sequenced from one sample in a study of CD8 T cells in Susac syndrome. An input of about 0.45 to 1 ug of RNA was subjected to reverse transcription using random hexamers. A single record per CDR3 protein comes from TCRdb applying MiXCR to the immunoSEQ multiplex PCR reads. The sample lists 150,000 to 200,000 distinct CDR3 sequences, around 94% occurring once. The sequencing input was CD4+ T cells from PBMCs. These receptors all stem from a human donor in good health.

The chain carries TRBV20-1 and TRBJ2-1; TRBD2 agrees at 10 bases. From germline, CDR1 is DFQATT and CDR2 SNEGSKA (reference sequence). V lost 2 bases to trimming and J lost 7 bases; unmatched junction nucleotides: 11. The CDR3 is 16 amino acids. The CDR3 spells CSARPVSGGFGNEQFF. CDR3 nucleotide sequence: TGCAGTGCTAGACCCGTTAGCGGGGGGTTCGGGAATGAGCAGTTCTTC.

This clonotype was detected a few times. CDR3 coding DNA: TGTGCCTGGAGTGTTGGCAATGAGCAGTTCTTC. Its protein product is CAWSVGNEQFF. The chain has TRBV30 and TRBJ2-1; D is ambiguous. CDR1 and CDR2 from the germline V gene are GTSNPN and SVGIG (reference sequence). The CDR3 runs to 11 residues. Trimming shortened V by 0 bases and J by 6 bases, and 3 bases separated the two germline ends.

This rearrangement joins TRBV20-1 to TRBJ2-3; D is ambiguous. The CDR3 is 14 residues long. Germline CDR1 reads DFQATT; CDR2 reads SNEGSKA (reference sequence). Trimming took off 2 bases at V and 3 bases at J, with 12 bases between the two ends. The CDR3 loop is CSARSSLGTDTQYF. In DNA form, the CDR3 reads TGCAGTGCTAGATCCTCTCTGGGGACAGATACGCAGTATTTT.

The chain couples TRBV3-1 to TRBJ2-7, with TRBD2 matching 8 bases. Germline-derived CDR1 and CDR2 are LGHDT and YNNKEL (reference sequence). V trimming: 3 bases; J trimming: 0 bases; junction bases outside the gene matches: 7. CDR3 length equals 16 residues. For the CDR3, the DNA is TGTGCCAGCAGCCACCGGGGGGGACGGAACTCCTACGAGCAGTACTTC. Residues: CASSHRGGRNSYEQYF.

The J gene is TRBJ2-6, the V gene TRBV7-3, with D possibly being TRBD1 (6 bases). The CDR3 is 20 residues long. Germline assignment: CDR1 SGHTA and CDR2 FQGTGA. The ends were cut back, 2 bases at V and 0 bases at J, with 20 bases in the middle. The CDR3 sequence: CASSLEHSGQTLSGANVLTF. DNA of the CDR3: TGTGCCAGCAGCTTAGAGCATAGTGGACAGACCCTCTCTGGGGCCAACGTCCTGACTTTC.

This clonotype has just one count. V and J are TRBV30 and TRBJ1-6; D is ambiguous. The CDR3 extends over 11 amino acids. Trimming removed 0 bases at V and 10 bases at J, with 4 bases between. The germline gives CDR1 GTSNPN, CDR2 SVGIG (reference sequence). The DNA of the CDR3 is TGTGCCTGGAGTGTGGACTCACCCCTCCACTTT. It translates to CAWSVDSPLHF.

The chain employs TRBV20-1 and TRBJ2-5; D might be TRBD1 or TRBD2, each matching 6 bases. The CDR3 contains 15 residues. The V end lost 2 bases, the J end lost 5 bases, and 18 bases lay between the germline ends. In germline, CDR1 is DFQATT, CDR2 SNEGSKA (reference sequence). CDR3 region: CSARSPVGGGETQYF. CDR3 nucleotide sequence: TGCAGTGCTAGATCCCCGGTGGGGGGCGGGGAGACCCAGTACTTC.

V usage is TRBV12-3 or TRBV12-4 and J usage is TRBJ1-2, with D unresolved. The CDR3 contains 13 residues. The germline V and J ends were trimmed by 7 bases and 4 bases, with 13 bases remaining between them. As DNA, the CDR3 is TGTGCCAGCATTCGGGCTTTCGGCTATGGCTACACCTTC. Translating it yields CASIRAFGYGYTF.

This chain uses TRBV6-2 or TRBV6-3 with TRBJ2-2; D call uncertain. Germline CDR1 reads MNHEY; CDR2 reads SVGEGT. Trimming left V 4 bases short and J 1 base short, with 7 bases between. The CDR3 consists of 14 residues. The CDR3 loop is CASSSDMNTGELFF. As DNA, the CDR3 is TGTGCCAGCAGTTCCGATATGAACACCGGGGAGCTGTTTTTT.

The genes are TRBV19 and TRBJ2-7, with D perhaps matching TRBD1 (6 bases). This CDR3 has 18 residues. Trimming stripped 2 bases from V and 0 bases from J, with 20 bases between. CDR1 and CDR2 from the germline V gene are LNHDA and SQIVND (reference sequence). The CDR3 bases are TGTGCCAGTAGTATAAGGTCGGGGCCGGGACAACTCTCCTACGAGCAGTACTTC. Amino acid sequence: CASSIRSGPGQLSYEQYF.

The genes are TRBV6-6 and TRBJ2-5; no reliable D call. The CDR3 is 12 amino acids. The ends were cut back, 5 bases at V and 5 bases at J, with 9 bases in the middle. The germline gives CDR1 MNHNY, CDR2 SVGAGI (reference sequence). CDR3 nucleotides: TGTGCCAGCAGTCCGGGTGAGGAGACCCAGTACTTC. Its translation is CASSPGEETQYF.

This CDR3 reads CSAATGGASGANVLTF. The CDR3 coding sequence is TGCAGTGCTGCGACAGGGGGCGCATCTGGGGCCAACGTCCTGACTTTC. The J gene is TRBJ2-6, the V gene TRBV20-1; TRBD1 aligns across 10 bases. The CDR3 is 16 residues long. Unmatched junction bases numbered 5, after V lost 5 bases and J lost 1 base. Germline V gene data show CDR1 as DFQATT and CDR2 as SNEGSKA (reference sequence).

The chain joins TRBV5-1 to TRBJ1-5; D uncertain. Germline CDR1 SGHRS, CDR2 YFSETQ. The germline V and J ends were trimmed by 10 bases and 5 bases, with 13 bases remaining between them. This CDR3 comprises 12 residues. As DNA, the CDR3 is TGCGCCTGGAAGTTTGGGGATCAGCCCCAGCATTTT. Its translation is CAWKFGDQPQHF.

This clonotype appeared a single time. The chain links TRBV12-3 or TRBV12-4 to TRBJ2-7; 10 positions agree with TRBD1. The CDR3 totals 14 residues. With 6 bases clipped from V and 4 bases from J, the junction kept 6 bases outside the gene matches. CDR3 in amino acids: CASSEGQGRYEQYF. The CDR3 DNA follows: TGTGCCAGCAGCGAGGGACAGGGGAGGTACGAGCAGTACTTC.

The gene calls are TRBV7-2 and TRBJ1-1; 9 bases fit TRBD1. CDR1 and CDR2 (germline): SGHTA, FQGNSA. V shed 6 bases and J 6 bases; nucleotides not matched to a gene: 5. The CDR3 totals 13 residues. In DNA, the CDR3 is TGTGCCAGCAGAAGACAGGGGGGAGCTGAAGCTTTCTTT. As protein: CASRRQGGAEAFF.

The chain recombines TRBV12-3 or TRBV12-4 with TRBJ2-5, with 7 bases that match TRBD2. The V and J ends lost 6 bases and 5 bases, in that order; junction bases with no gene match: 9. The CDR3 is 14 residues long. In DNA, the CDR3 is TGTGCCAGCAGGGAGCGGGGCACGGTCGAGACCCAGTACTTC. It is translated as CASRERGTVETQYF.

CDR3 nucleotide sequence: TGTGCCAGCAGTCGGGGAGTAGCCACAGATACGCAGTATTTT. Amino acid sequence: CASSRGVATDTQYF. V and J are TRBV2 and TRBJ2-3; a weak D match, TRBD2 (5 bases). The germline V gene encodes CDR1 SNHLY and CDR2 FYNNEI. This CDR3 spans 14 amino acids. The V end was cut by 5 bases, the J end by 2 bases, with 11 bases between.

This clonotype was seen once. V gene TRBV7-3 combines with J gene TRBJ2-1, with 7 nucleotides matching TRBD1. The V gene's germline CDR1 is SGHTA and CDR2 FQGTGA. The junction had 7 bases not matched to a gene; V was cut back by 5 bases and J by 6 bases. The CDR3 has 14 amino acids. The CDR3 region is CASSVGPGGNEQFF. The CDR3 nucleotides read TGTGCCAGCAGCGTCGGTCCAGGGGGCAATGAGCAGTTCTTC.